The 5 T cell receptor beta chains below were found in one sample sequenced in a study of T cell repertoires in cytomegalovirus infection. TCRdb analysed the reads with MiXCR anew, one entry per CDR3 protein. The sample holds some 590,000 distinct CDR3 sequences, roughly 42% seen once. These receptors are not linked to any known antigen. The input for sequencing was cultured PBMCs, taken from culture after CMV antigen stimulation. These receptors originate from a human donor in good health (CMV status not recorded). Some clones in this sample may be carry-over from other donors' samples.

V is TRBV20-1 and J is TRBJ2-3; no reliable D call. CDR1 is DFQATT, CDR2 SNEGSKA, per germline (reference sequence). This CDR3 has 10 amino acids. Trimming took 5 bases from V and 5 from J, leaving 5 bases between them. CDR3 in DNA: TGCAGTGCTGAGATAGATACGCAGTATTTT. Its protein is CSAEIDTQYF.

This clonotype was seen a handful of times. The V and J genes are TRBV6-1 and TRBJ2-4; D may be TRBD1 (6 bases). Germline CDR1 and CDR2: MNHNS and SASEGT. The CDR3 totals 13 residues. Trimming took 8 bases from V and 9 from J, leaving 17 bases between them. The CDR3 is CASCLTGMCIQYF. Written as DNA, the CDR3 is TGTGCCAGCTGTCTTACAGGGATGTGCATTCAGTACTTC.

The rearrangement links TRBV11-2 to TRBJ2-1; 14 positions agree with TRBD2. This CDR3 region has 15 residues. Unmatched junction bases numbered 9, after V lost 3 bases and J lost 14 bases. CDR1 is SGHAT and CDR2 is FQNNGV in the germline V gene. CDR3 nucleotide sequence: TGTGCCAGCAGCTTCGATGGGACTAGCGGGAGAATGGAGTTCTTC. Encoded protein: CASSFDGTSGRMEFF.

The V call is TRBV11-2, the J call TRBJ2-5; D unclear. The CDR3 loop spans 14 amino acids. The ends were cut back, 7 bases at V and 7 bases at J, with 19 bases in the middle. CDR1 and CDR2 (germline): SGHAT, FQNNGV. CDR3 residues: CASTVSAQDGTQYF. The CDR3 DNA reads TGTGCCAGCACTGTCTCGGCCCAAGATGGGACCCAGTACTTC.

J is TRBJ2-5 and V is TRBV7-8, with 8 positions matching TRBD1. The V gene's germline CDR1 is SGHVS and CDR2 FQNEAQ. V shed 6 bases, J shed 1 base, and the junction held 4 bases outside the gene matches. The CDR3 sequence is 14 residues long. The CDR3 nucleotides are TGTGCCAGCAGAAAGGACAGGGCCCAAGAGACCCAGTACTTC. Translating it yields CASRKDRAQETQYF. The full variable domain, completed using reference TRBV7-8 and TRBJ2-5, is GAGVSQSPRYKVAKRGQDVALRCDPISGHVSLFWYQQALGQGPEFLTYFQNEAQLDKSGLPSDRFFAERPEGSVSTLKIQRTQQEDSAVYLCASRKDRAQETQYFGPGTRLLVL.